This TCR beta chain originates from a study of T cell responses to AZD1222 COVID-19 vaccine (dated by TCRdb to 2020 to 2023). Context from the whole study: A total of about 250 trial participants underwent TCR sequencing, of whom under 220 had received two doses of AZD1222 and about 26 had received two doses of the MenACWY control vaccine. Trial participants were enrolled into age subgroups of 18-55, 56-69 and 70-plus years, which contained about 150, 28 and 57 TCR-sequenced participants, respectively. Summary of the overall study and its limitations: Because no samples from the day 14 peak response were available, repertoires could be characterized only after the peak T cell response. Vaccine-associated CD4 TCRs spanned the whole spike protein, with dominant responses in regions 160-218 and 743-854. Participants were mostly white British, with more females than males. The authors suggested clonal diversity may have been underestimated. In the small 56-69-year group, the increase in depth fell short of significance, most likely because of low power. Reportedly, almost half of the unique spike-specific TCRs recognized epitopes lying outside the regions that are mutated in the B.1.351 and B.1.1.7 variants. Conclusions about previously exposed vaccinees are limited because only five to seven AZD1222 recipients were SARS-CoV-2 seropositive at baseline. A significant rise in spike-specific TCR breadth and depth was observed after two AZD1222 doses relative to day 0 and relative to MenACWY recipients.

In the case of this clone: Its binding antigen is unknown. Base qualities are not recorded, but no much larger clone differs from it by a single base.

Taken with the paper, the label for time point translates to: baseline before first vaccination. The intended sense of this specimen's treatment or condition label: meningococcal conjugate vaccine given as trial control. Samples from vaccinated people were obtained from the UK trials COV001 and COV002, which included a single-blind randomized controlled phase 2/3 trial of AZD1222 (ChAdOx1 nCoV-19) in healthy adults. For TCRbeta chain sequencing, PBMC samples from trial participants were taken at day 0 and at day 28 after the second dose. The CDR3 regions of human TCRbeta chains were analyzed by immunosequencing. On the authors' methods: TCRs in the repertoires were compared against a reference library of SARS-CoV-2-specific TCRs that had been generated with the MIRA antigen-specificity platform. Breadth meant the fraction of unique TCRs that were SARS-CoV-2-associated, whereas depth meant the fraction of total T cells that were SARS-CoV-2-associated. Using the MIRA data, each spike-specific TCR was assigned both to the spike region to which the TCR was reactive and to a CD4 or CD8 class. Log10-transformed breadth and depth values were compared by one-way ANOVA with Sidak's multiple comparisons tests. TCRdb stores this immuneACCESS table with in-frame sequences only. Part of the clones is absent; in the studies checked, under half of the shortfall reflects unresolved V genes, and no reason is known for the rest. That table supplies the V and J calls and clone size; D and trimming were determined from the DNA. A total of about 120,000 clones appear in this sample, about 90% of them only once. The ten biggest clones cover around 4.5% of the sample.

For CDR1 and CDR2, the germline V gene lists MGHRA and YSYEKL. The CDR3 sequence holds 15 residues, the cysteine and phenylalanine included. Left in the record is the CDR3 DNA by itself, 45 bases read in frame from the first base. Compared with germline, V lacks 6 bases and J lacks 8 bases; bases without a gene match: 12. The V and J segments used are TRBV4-1 and TRBJ2-1; 8 bases in between match TRBD2. This receptor was identified in an adult in good health. The source material was peripheral blood, sampled on day 0 of MenACWY control vaccination. The CDR3 protein is CASSLQAGEIDEQFF. The sequenced DNA is TGCGCCAGCAGTCTCCAAGCGGGAGAAATAGATGAGCAGTTCTTC.